A single sample is the source of the 19 T cell receptor beta chains below, sequenced in a study of vaccination and CD4 T cells after COVID-19 (dated by TCRdb to the early 2020s). Taken with the paper, the label for treatment or condition translates to: roughly 11-day PBMC culture with coronavirus spike peptide pools or control peptides (ViraFEST assay). CD4+ T cells from unexposed donors were collected before the COVID-19 pandemic (2011-2018). The method was PCR. The data were produced on an Illumina iSeq 100. DNA from cultured CD4+ T cells was subjected to TCR sequencing with the Oncomine TCR Beta short-read assay at the Johns Hopkins FTIC core. Through fastp at Q25 and MiXCR, TCRdb rebuilt clones from the public reads, retaining in-frame beta chains. A single entry per CDR3 protein holds the most common genes and DNA from its merged rows. Recorded for this sample are roughly 6,500 distinct CDR3 sequences; under 25% of them occurred a single time. The ten largest make up roughly 32% of the sample.

Their antigens remain unidentified. Sequencing used CD4+ T cells from blood, cultured in vitro. The receptors were gathered from a human donor in good health.

By sample share, this clonotype is medium-sized. The rearrangement joins TRBV15 to TRBJ1-5; D is possibly TRBD1 (6 bases). Germline values: CDR1 LNHNV, CDR2 YYDKDF (reference sequence). CDR3 length equals 14 residues. Trimming shortened V by 3 bases and J by 11 bases, and 17 bases separated the two germline ends. This chain's CDR3 is CATSRPGHQRAQHF. The CDR3 DNA reads as TGTGCCACCAGCAGGCCGGGACACCAAAGAGCCCAGCATTTT.

This clonotype was counted between two and nine times. Here the CDR3 reads CASSLVRTSGGNQETQYF. DNA of the CDR3: TGCGCCAGCAGCTTGGTTCGGACTAGCGGGGGGAACCAAGAGACCCAGTACTTC. The chain recombines TRBV5-1 with TRBJ2-5; 14 positions match TRBD2. The V and J ends lost 0 bases and 0 bases, in that order; junction bases with no gene match: 4. Germline CDR1 and CDR2: SGHRS and YFSETQ. The CDR3 is 18 residues long.

The chain recombines TRBV30 with TRBJ1-6, with TRBD1 matching 8 bases. In germline, CDR1 is GTSNPN, CDR2 SVGIG (reference sequence). The CDR3 consists of 14 residues. V was clipped by 6 bases and J by 8 bases; unmatched bases: 9. This CDR3 reads CACHGTGGDSPLHF. The CDR3 nucleotides read TGTGCCTGCCACGGTACAGGGGGGGATTCACCCCTCCACTTT.

The gene calls are TRBV19 and TRBJ2-5; the match to TRBD2 covers 9 bases. The germline V gene encodes CDR1 LNHDA and CDR2 SQIVND (reference sequence). Trimming cost V 6 bases and J 5 bases; bases outside gene matches: 7. The CDR3 totals 14 residues. CDR3 sequence reads: CASRNLAGVETQYF. The DNA for the CDR3 is TGTGCCAGTAGAAACTTAGCGGGGGTCGAGACCCAGTACTTC.

This clonotype was seen more than once but under ten times. The chain carries TRBV2 and TRBJ2-3; D ambiguous. From germline, CDR1 is SNHLY and CDR2 FYNNEI. Trimming left V 2 bases short and J 3 bases short, with 9 bases between. The CDR3 sequence is 14 residues long. CDR3 region: CASSEYGLTDTQYF. CDR3 in DNA: TGTGCCAGCAGTGAATACGGGCTGACAGATACGCAGTATTTT.

This clonotype was recorded a few times. This chain links TRBV10-3 with TRBJ1-1; D gene unclear. The CDR3 runs to 14 residues. V shed 7 bases and J shed 3 bases, with 15 bases lying between them. Germline assignment: CDR1 ENHRY and CDR2 SYGVKD. The DNA of the CDR3 is TGTGCCATCAATGGACGGTCGGGCGACACTGAAGCTTTCTTT. Amino acid sequence: CAINGRSGDTEAFF.

This chain uses TRBV2 with TRBJ2-3, with D uncertain. The germline V gene has CDR1 SNHLY and CDR2 FYNNEI. The ends were cut back, 3 bases at V and 6 bases at J, with 4 bases in the middle. The CDR3 consists of 11 residues. Here the CDR3 DNA reads TGTGCCAGCAGTGACTGGGATACGCAGTATTTT. Protein product: CASSDWDTQYF. Combining the CDR3 with reference TRBV2 and TRBJ2-3 gives the whole variable domain EPEVTQTPSHQVTQMGQEVILRCVPISNHLYFYWYRQILGQKVEFLVSFYNNEISEKSEIFDDQFSVERPDGSNFTLKIRSTKLEDSAMYFCASSDWDTQYFGPGTRLTVL.

This clonotype was seen only a few times. The CDR3 nucleotides read TGTGCCAGCAGTGAACCGGGACTCGGTACTGAAGCTTTCTTT. It specifies CASSEPGLGTEAFF. The rearrangement joins TRBV6-1 to TRBJ1-1, with a weak D call TRBD1 (5 bases). CDR1 and CDR2 from the germline V gene are MNHNS and SASEGT. The CDR3 loop spans 14 amino acids. V was shortened by 2 bases and J by 5 bases, with 12 bases between the two germline ends.

This clonotype turned up a few times. This chain links TRBV7-8 with TRBJ1-1, with unresolved D. Germline CDR1 SGHVS, CDR2 FQNEAQ. The CDR3 has 14 amino acids. With 3 bases removed from V and 1 base from J, the gap between germline ends came to 9 bases. Written as DNA, the CDR3 is TGTGCCAGCAGCTTGATAGGACCGAACACTGAAGCTTTCTTT. Translated, it gives CASSLIGPNTEAFF.

This clonotype was observed a few times. The V gene is TRBV5-1, the J gene TRBJ1-2; perhaps TRBD1 as D (5 bases). V lost 0 bases to trimming and J lost 4 bases, with 7 bases between them. Germline CDR1 and CDR2: SGHRS and YFSETQ. The CDR3 has 13 amino acids. CDR3 nucleotide sequence: TGCGCCAGCAGCTTGGGACAGACCTATGGCTACACCTTC. Its translation is CASSLGQTYGYTF.

This clonotype appeared a few times. The rearrangement links TRBV4-1 to TRBJ1-5, with a possible D match to TRBD1 (5 bases). The CDR3 is made up of 15 amino acids. CDR1 is MGHRA, CDR2 YSYEKL, per germline. V lost 4 bases and J 2 bases, leaving 12 bases between the germline ends. CDR3 in DNA: TGCGCCAGCAGCCGGGGGGAGCCGGGCAATCAGCCCCAGCATTTT. Its translation is CASSRGEPGNQPQHF.

V gene TRBV5-8 combines with J gene TRBJ1-5; possibly TRBD1 for D (6 bases). V was trimmed by 1 base and J by 6 bases, leaving 14 bases between them. The CDR3 consists of 15 residues. Germline CDR1 SGHTS, CDR2 YDEGEE. The DNA of the CDR3 is TGTGCCAGCAGCTTGAACTCGGGGGCTATTCAGCCCCAGCATTTT. Translating it yields CASSLNSGAIQPQHF. The variable domain in full, with the rest retrieved from reference TRBV5-8 and TRBJ1-5, is EAGVTQSPTHLIKTRGQQATLRCSPISGHTSVYWYQQALGLGLQFLLWYDEGEERNRGNFPPRFSGRQFPNYSSELNVNALELEDSALYLCASSLNSGAIQPQHFGDGTRLSIL.

The rearrangement joins TRBV12-3 or TRBV12-4 to TRBJ1-1; 7 positions match TRBD1. CDR3 length equals 14 residues. Losses at the gene ends were 5 bases for V and 4 bases for J; bases not matched to a gene: 7. The CDR3 region has the DNA TGTGCCAGCAGTCCGCAGGGGGAAGGCACTGAAGCTTTCTTT. Encoded protein: CASSPQGEGTEAFF.

The chain employs TRBV7-3 and TRBJ1-1; perhaps TRBD1 as D (5 bases). V dropped 6 bases and J dropped 3 bases, with 11 bases sitting between them. CDR1 SGHTA and CDR2 FQGTGA come from the germline V gene. There are 13 residues in the CDR3. CDR3 nucleotides: TGTGCCAGCAGAAAAGACAGAGACACTGAAGCTTTCTTT. It yields the protein CASRKDRDTEAFF.

This clonotype counts as medium-sized (0.01 to 0.1%). This chain uses TRBV10-3 with TRBJ1-5, with D maybe TRBD1 (5 bases). The CDR3 has 13 amino acids. Germline values: CDR1 ENHRY, CDR2 SYGVKD. Trimming stripped 6 bases from V and 1 base from J, with 7 bases between. CDR3 nucleotides: TGTGCCATCAGAGGGGAAAGCAATCAGCCCCAGCATTTT. Translation gives CAIRGESNQPQHF.

The CDR3 protein is CASSPPGDYGYTF. The CDR3, as DNA: TGTGCCAGCAGCCCCCCCGGGGACTATGGCTACACCTTC. V usage is TRBV3-1 and J usage is TRBJ1-2; D unresolved. Trimming took 4 bases from V and 3 from J, leaving 9 bases between them. The CDR3 is 13 residues long. Germline CDR1 LGHDT, CDR2 YNNKEL (reference sequence).

Only a few counts were recorded for this clonotype. The gene calls are TRBV6-5 and TRBJ1-2; TRBD1 is a possible D gene (5 bases). CDR3 length: 16 amino acids. Germline assignment: CDR1 MNHEY and CDR2 SVGAGI. V dropped 2 bases and J dropped 0 bases, with 13 bases sitting between them. For the CDR3, the DNA is TGTGCCAGCAGTTACCTGGGGGAAAGATCTAACTATGGCTACACCTTC. This codes for CASSYLGERSNYGYTF.

This clonotype came up a few times. The rearrangement uses TRBV20-1 and TRBJ2-2; the D is unclear. The V gene's germline CDR1 is DFQATT and CDR2 SNEGSKA (reference sequence). Trimming left V 1 base short and J 6 bases short, with 3 bases between. The CDR3 has 11 amino acids. The CDR3 spells CSARGPGELFF. The DNA for the CDR3 is TGCAGTGCTAGAGGGCCCGGGGAGCTGTTTTTT.

The V call is TRBV7-9, the J call TRBJ1-2; D unclear. This CDR3 is built from 13 residues. Trimming pared 5 bases from V and 4 bases from J, leaving 11 bases between. The germline CDR1 and CDR2 sequences are SEHNR and FQNEAQ (reference sequence). This chain's CDR3 is CASSGNLIYGYTF. CDR3 DNA sequence: TGTGCCAGCAGCGGCAACCTCATCTATGGCTACACCTTC.